The entry that follows covers one T cell receptor beta chain sequence. Its specificity is unknown. The data stem from a study of T cell repertoires in cytomegalovirus infection. Study-wide background: A matching HLA type, together with CMV infection, was signaled by public TCR beta signatures.

Deletions cut 0 bases from V and 5 bases from J, with 11 bases between. CDR3 length equals 15 residues. From the reads, TCRdb called clonotypes with MiXCR, one entry per CDR3 protein. This sample carries 45,000 to 60,000 distinct CDR3 sequences, 20% of them seen once, and the ten largest clones take around 60%. The sequence derives from a human donor in good health (CMV status not recorded). Some clones in this sample may be carry-over from other donors' samples. The V and J genes are TRBV12-3 or TRBV12-4 and TRBJ1-5, with D hard to call. The sample here was CD8+ T cells from cultured PBMCs, taken from culture after CMV antigen stimulation. CDR3 sequence (DNA): TGTGCCAGCAGTTTAGCTGGACTTCTCGATCAGCCCCAGCATTTT. This sequence encodes CASSLAGLLDQPQHF.